The rows below give T cell receptor beta chains drawn from one sample of a study of spatial heterogeneity in lung cancer. TCRdb reanalysed the 5' RACE reads using MiXCR and keeps one entry per CDR3 protein. The repertoire holds 9,500 to 14,000 distinct CDR3 sequences, with 3% to 4.5% as singletons. Specimen: normal lung tissue next to the tumor, collected at surgery. All receptors derive from a male donor with early-stage non-small cell lung cancer. CDR3s include the opening cysteine and the closing phenylalanine or tryptophan. The D gene is left open where the match is weak. Only some rows state a clone size, as once, few, many or a class for expanded clones.

V: TRBV20-1; D: .; J: TRBJ1-6; length: 16; size: .; CDR3: CSVRGREFGSNSPLHF; DNA: TGCAGTGTTAGGGGCAGGGAGTTCGGGTCCAATTCACCCCTCCACTTT
V: TRBV20-1; D: .; J: TRBJ1-6; length: 16; size: many; CDR3: CSAREVTSSYNSPLHF; DNA: TGCAGTGCTAGAGAGGTCACCAGCTCCTATAATTCACCCCTCCACTTT
V: TRBV10-3; D: .; J: TRBJ1-5; length: 16; size: many; CDR3: CAISQRGRDSNQPQHF; DNA: TGTGCCATCAGCCAGCGGGGCAGGGACAGCAATCAGCCCCAGCATTTT
V: TRBV6-1; D: .; J: TRBJ2-5; length: 14; size: many; CDR3: CASTPLWTQETQYF; DNA: TGTGCCAGCACCCCCCTATGGACGCAAGAGACCCAGTACTTC
V: TRBV6-7; D: TRBD1; J: TRBJ2-4; length: 15; size: .; CDR3: CASSLEGGWMDIQYF; DNA: TGTGCCAGCAGTTTAGAAGGGGGCTGGATGGACATTCAGTACTTC
V: TRBV7-3; D: TRBD1; J: TRBJ1-2; length: 15; size: many; CDR3: CASSLGTGAVYGYTF; DNA: TGTGCCAGCAGCTTAGGGACAGGCGCCGTCTATGGCTACACCTTC
V: TRBV12-3/TRBV12-4; D: .; J: TRBJ1-1; length: 11; size: many; CDR3: CASTGGTEAFF; DNA: TGTGCCAGCACCGGGGGCACTGAAGCTTTCTTT
V: TRBV7-9; D: TRBD1; J: TRBJ2-4; length: 18; size: large; CDR3: CASSLDAQGGSAKNIQYF; DNA: TGTGCCAGCAGCTTAGATGCCCAAGGGGGCTCAGCCAAAAACATTCAGTACTTC
V: TRBV2; D: .; J: TRBJ2-7; length: 13; size: .; CDR3: CVSSEEAWYEQYF; DNA: TGTGTCAGCAGTGAAGAGGCATGGTACGAGCAGTACTTC
V: TRBV4-2; D: TRBD2; J: TRBJ2-1; length: 17; size: many; CDR3: CASSQDLAGNRHNEQFF; DNA: TGTGCCAGCAGCCAAGATCTAGCGGGAAACAGGCACAATGAGCAGTTCTTC
V: TRBV2; D: .; J: TRBJ1-2; length: 15; size: many; CDR3: CASRRDEFTYWGYTF; DNA: TGTGCCAGCAGGAGGGACGAATTTACCTACTGGGGCTACACCTTC
V: TRBV7-8; D: .; J: TRBJ1-1; length: 14; size: many; CDR3: CASSLVRDATEAFF; DNA: TGTGCCAGCAGCTTAGTCAGGGACGCCACTGAAGCTTTCTTT
V: TRBV6-2/TRBV6-3; D: .; J: TRBJ2-7; length: 17; size: many; CDR3: CASSYPLASWSSYEQYF; DNA: TGTGCCAGCAGTTACCCCCTGGCTAGCTGGAGCTCCTACGAGCAGTACTTC
V: TRBV20-1; D: .; J: TRBJ1-3; length: 14; size: many; CDR3: CSAARDLSGNTIYF; DNA: TGCAGTGCTGCTAGGGACCTCTCTGGAAACACCATATATTTT
V: TRBV11-2; D: .; J: TRBJ2-7; length: 14; size: .; CDR3: CASSRAAQTYEQYF; DNA: TGTGCCAGCAGCCGAGCGGCACAAACCTACGAGCAGTACTTC
V: TRBV7-6; D: .; J: TRBJ2-7; length: 14; size: many; CDR3: CASSLTGASYEQYF; DNA: TGTGCCAGCAGCTTAACAGGCGCCTCCTACGAGCAGTACTTC
V: TRBV28; D: TRBD1; J: TRBJ2-7; length: 17; size: .; CDR3: CASSFSSGTGSLYEQYF; DNA: TGTGCCAGCAGTTTCAGTTCCGGGACAGGGTCTCTCTACGAGCAGTACTTC
V: TRBV5-1; D: .; J: TRBJ1-1; length: 15; size: many; CDR3: CASNLEGAMNTEAFF; DNA: TGCGCCAGCAACTTGGAAGGGGCTATGAACACTGAAGCTTTCTTT
V: TRBV18; D: .; J: TRBJ2-2; length: 20; size: many; CDR3: CASSRWDSGTSFSNTGELFF; DNA: TGTGCCAGCTCACGATGGGACAGCGGGACATCCTTTTCGAACACCGGGGAGCTGTTTTTT
V: TRBV6-5; D: .; J: TRBJ1-2; length: 13; size: many; CDR3: CASSQDKTHGYTF; DNA: TGTGCCAGCAGTCAGGACAAAACTCATGGCTACACCTTC
V: TRBV11-2; D: .; J: TRBJ1-1; length: 12; size: many; CDR3: CASSFITFALSF; DNA: TGTGCCAGCAGCTTTATTACTTTCGCACTGTCCTTT
V: TRBV27; D: .; J: TRBJ2-7; length: 13; size: many; CDR3: CASSLYWGYEQYF; DNA: TGTGCCAGCAGTTTATATTGGGGCTACGAGCAGTACTTC
V: TRBV27; D: .; J: TRBJ2-2; length: 14; size: many; CDR3: CASMYRTDTGELFF; DNA: TGTGCCAGCATGTATAGGACAGACACCGGGGAGCTGTTTTTT
V: TRBV6-1; D: TRBD1; J: TRBJ1-5; length: 15; size: medium-sized; CDR3: CASRSDRVDNQPQHF; DNA: TGTGCCAGCAGATCGGACAGGGTTGATAATCAGCCCCAGCATTTT
V: TRBV20-1; D: .; J: TRBJ2-2; length: 16; size: medium-sized; CDR3: CSARDQGTSPTGELFF; DNA: TGCAGTGCTAGAGACCAAGGGACTTCCCCTACCGGGGAGCTGTTTTTT
V: TRBV9; D: .; J: TRBJ2-5; length: 14; size: many; CDR3: CASSEGLRVETQYF; DNA: TGTGCCAGCAGCGAAGGGTTAAGGGTAGAGACCCAGTACTTC
V: TRBV12-3/TRBV12-4; D: .; J: TRBJ2-2; length: 13; size: many; CDR3: CATCIANTGELFF; DNA: TGTGCCACCTGCATAGCGAACACCGGGGAGCTGTTTTTT
V: TRBV6-2/TRBV6-3; D: TRBD1; J: TRBJ2-6; length: 18; size: many; CDR3: CASSYNRGSAFGANVLTF; DNA: TGTGCCAGCAGTTACAACAGGGGCAGCGCATTTGGGGCCAACGTCCTGACTTTC
V: TRBV6-1; D: TRBD2; J: TRBJ2-3; length: 15; size: many; CDR3: CASRVAGGTSDTQYF; DNA: TGTGCCAGCAGAGTAGCGGGGGGGACGTCAGATACGCAGTATTTT
V: TRBV24-1; D: .; J: TRBJ2-6; length: 14; size: many; CDR3: CATSSSSGANVLTF; DNA: TGTGCCACCAGTTCATCGTCTGGGGCCAACGTCCTGACTTTC
V: TRBV12-3/TRBV12-4; D: TRBD2; J: TRBJ2-3; length: 15; size: .; CDR3: CASSSNGRAGDTQYF; DNA: TGTGCCAGCAGTTCGAACGGGAGGGCCGGAGATACGCAGTATTTT
V: TRBV10-3; D: TRBD1; J: TRBJ1-5; length: 16; size: many; CDR3: CAISRTGPYSNQPQHF; DNA: TGTGCCATCAGCCGGACAGGTCCCTATAGCAATCAGCCCCAGCATTTT
V: TRBV7-8; D: TRBD2; J: TRBJ2-1; length: 19; size: many; CDR3: CASSLRGGSGSALKNEQFF; DNA: TGTGCCAGCAGCCTTCGGGGGGGCTCGGGCAGCGCCCTAAAAAATGAGCAGTTCTTC
V: TRBV20-1; D: TRBD2; J: TRBJ2-7; length: 16; size: many; CDR3: CSARDPVLADLYEQYF; DNA: TGCAGTGCTAGAGATCCCGTCCTAGCGGACCTCTACGAGCAGTACTTC
V: TRBV28; D: .; J: TRBJ2-3; length: 13; size: medium-sized; CDR3: CASTTYLTDTQYF; DNA: TGTGCCAGCACCACATATCTCACAGATACGCAGTATTTT
V: TRBV12-3/TRBV12-4; D: TRBD1; J: TRBJ1-5; length: 15; size: many; CDR3: CASSPRTGQNQPQHF; DNA: TGTGCCAGCAGCCCAAGGACAGGACAGAATCAGCCCCAGCATTTT
V: TRBV12-3/TRBV12-4; D: .; J: TRBJ2-3; length: 13; size: medium-sized; CDR3: CASSLSSTDTQYF; DNA: TGTGCCAGCAGTTTATCCAGCACAGATACGCAGTATTTT